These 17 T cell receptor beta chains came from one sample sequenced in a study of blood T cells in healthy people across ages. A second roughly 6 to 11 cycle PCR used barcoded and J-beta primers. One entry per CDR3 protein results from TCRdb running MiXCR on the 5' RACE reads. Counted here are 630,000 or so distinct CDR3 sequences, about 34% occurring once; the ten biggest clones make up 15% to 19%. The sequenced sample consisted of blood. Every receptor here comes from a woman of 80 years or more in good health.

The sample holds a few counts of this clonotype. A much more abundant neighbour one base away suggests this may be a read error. CDR3 nucleotides: TGTGCCAGCAGCGTAAGGGCAGTTTCCTACAATGAGCAGTACTTC. Its protein is CASSVRAVSYNEQYF. The chain joins TRBV9 to TRBJ2-5, with D uncertain. The germline V gene has CDR1 SGDLS and CDR2 YYNGEE. The V end was cut by 1 base, the J end by 11 bases, with 21 bases between. The CDR3 sequence is 15 residues long.

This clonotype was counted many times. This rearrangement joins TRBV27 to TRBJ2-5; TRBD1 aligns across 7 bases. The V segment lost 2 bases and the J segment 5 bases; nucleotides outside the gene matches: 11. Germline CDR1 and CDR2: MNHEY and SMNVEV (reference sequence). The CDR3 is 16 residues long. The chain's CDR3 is CASSLIAGGASETQYF. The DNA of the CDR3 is TGTGCCAGCAGTTTAATAGCAGGGGGAGCCTCTGAGACCCAGTACTTC.

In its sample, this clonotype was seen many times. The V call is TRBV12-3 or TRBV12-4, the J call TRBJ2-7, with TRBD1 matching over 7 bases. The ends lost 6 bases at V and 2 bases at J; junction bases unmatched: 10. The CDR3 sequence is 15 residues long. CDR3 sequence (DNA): TGTGCCAGCAGCCTGACAGGGCCCATTCCCTACGAGCAGTACTTC. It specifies CASSLTGPIPYEQYF.

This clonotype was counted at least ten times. Here the CDR3 reads CATRGTENEKLFF. The CDR3 nucleotides are TGTGCCACCCGGGGGACAGAAAATGAAAAACTGTTTTTT. This chain joins TRBV10-3 and TRBJ1-4; 7 bases map to TRBD1. Trimming took 10 bases from V and 5 from J; bases not matched to a gene: 7. Germline loops: CDR1 ENHRY, CDR2 SYGVKD. This CDR3 spans 13 amino acids.

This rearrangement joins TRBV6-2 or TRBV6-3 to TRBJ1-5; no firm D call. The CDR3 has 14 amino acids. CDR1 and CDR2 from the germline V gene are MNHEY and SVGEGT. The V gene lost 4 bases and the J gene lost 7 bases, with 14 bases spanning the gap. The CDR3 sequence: CASSSAGNLQPQHF. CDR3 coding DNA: TGTGCCAGCAGTTCCGCCGGTAATCTGCAGCCCCAGCATTTT.

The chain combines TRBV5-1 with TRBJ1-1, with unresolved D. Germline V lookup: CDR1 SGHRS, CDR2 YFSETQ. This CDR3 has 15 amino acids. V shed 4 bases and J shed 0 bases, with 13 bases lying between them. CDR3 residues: CASSPTVGMNTEAFF. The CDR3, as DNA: TGCGCCAGCAGCCCCACCGTGGGAATGAACACTGAAGCTTTCTTT.

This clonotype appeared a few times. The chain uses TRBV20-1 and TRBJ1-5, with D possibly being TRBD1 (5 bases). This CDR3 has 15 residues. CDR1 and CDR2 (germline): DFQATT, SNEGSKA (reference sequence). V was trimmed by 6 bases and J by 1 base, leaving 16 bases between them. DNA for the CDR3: TGCAGTGCGAGGGGCCCAGGGAGCAGCAATCAGCCCCAGCATTTT. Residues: CSARGPGSSNQPQHF.

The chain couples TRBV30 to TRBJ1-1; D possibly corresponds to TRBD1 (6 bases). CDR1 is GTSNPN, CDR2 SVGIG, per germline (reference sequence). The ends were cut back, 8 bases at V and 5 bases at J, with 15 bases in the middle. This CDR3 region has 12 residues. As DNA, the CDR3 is TGTGCCCGGCGGGGGGCTGGGACTGAAGCTTTCTTT. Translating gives CARRGAGTEAFF.

CDR3: CASSQVRGGGTEAFF. The DNA for the CDR3 is TGTGCCAGCAGCCAAGTGCGGGGGGGCGGCACTGAAGCTTTCTTT. The J gene is TRBJ1-1, the V gene TRBV14, with D perhaps matching TRBD1 (6 bases). The CDR3 loop spans 15 amino acids. CDR1 SGHDN and CDR2 FVKESK come from the germline V gene. Trimming left V 1 base short and J 4 bases short, with 13 bases between. The full variable domain, rest sourced from reference TRBV14 and TRBJ1-1, is EAGVTQFPSHSVIEKGQTVTLRCDPISGHDNLYWYRRVMGKEIKFLLHFVKESKQDESGMPNNRFLAERTGGTYSTLKVQPAELEDSGVYFCASSQVRGGGTEAFFGQGTRLTVV.

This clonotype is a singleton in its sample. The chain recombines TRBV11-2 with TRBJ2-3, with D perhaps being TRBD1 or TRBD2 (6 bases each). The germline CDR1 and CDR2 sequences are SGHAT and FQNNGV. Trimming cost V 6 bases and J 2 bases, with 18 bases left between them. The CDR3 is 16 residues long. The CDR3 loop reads CASSSVQRGATDTQYF. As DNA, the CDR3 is TGTGCCAGCAGTTCAGTCCAGAGGGGGGCCACAGATACGCAGTATTTT.

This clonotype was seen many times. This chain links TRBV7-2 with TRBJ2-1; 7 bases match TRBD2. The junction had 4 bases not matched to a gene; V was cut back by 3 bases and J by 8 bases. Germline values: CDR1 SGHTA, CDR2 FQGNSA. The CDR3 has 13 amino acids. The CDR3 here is CASSFRAGDEQFF. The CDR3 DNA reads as TGTGCCAGCAGCTTTCGGGCGGGGGATGAGCAGTTCTTC.

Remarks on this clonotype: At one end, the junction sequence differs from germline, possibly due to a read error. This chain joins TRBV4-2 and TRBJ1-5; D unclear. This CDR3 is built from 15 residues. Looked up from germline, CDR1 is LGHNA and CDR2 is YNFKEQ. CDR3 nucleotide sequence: TGTGCCAGCGGCCAAGGATCCGGGGTTCGGCAGCCCCAGCATTTT. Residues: CASGQGSGVRQPQHF.

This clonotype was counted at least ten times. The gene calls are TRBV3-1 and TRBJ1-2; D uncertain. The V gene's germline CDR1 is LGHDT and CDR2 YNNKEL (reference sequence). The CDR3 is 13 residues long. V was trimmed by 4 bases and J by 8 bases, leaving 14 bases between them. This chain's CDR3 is CASSPIRSGGYTF. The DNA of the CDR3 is TGTGCCAGCAGCCCGATCCGGTCCGGCGGCTACACCTTC.

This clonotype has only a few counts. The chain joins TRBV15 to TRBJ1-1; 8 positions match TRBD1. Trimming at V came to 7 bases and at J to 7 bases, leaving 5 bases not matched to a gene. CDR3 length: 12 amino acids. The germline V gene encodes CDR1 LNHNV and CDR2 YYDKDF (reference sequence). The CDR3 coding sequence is TGTGCCACCACGAAACAGGGGGTTGAAGCTTTCTTT. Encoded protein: CATTKQGVEAFF. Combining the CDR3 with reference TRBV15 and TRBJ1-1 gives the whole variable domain DAMVIQNPRYQVTQFGKPVTLSCSQTLNHNVMYWYQQKSSQAPKLLFHYYDKDFNNEADTPDNFQSRRPNTSFCFLDIRSPGLGDTAMYLCATTKQGVEAFFGQGTRLTVV.

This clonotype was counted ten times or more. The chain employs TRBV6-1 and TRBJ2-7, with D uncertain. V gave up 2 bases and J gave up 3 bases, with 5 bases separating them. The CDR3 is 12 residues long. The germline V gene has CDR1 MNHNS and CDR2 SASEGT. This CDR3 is CASSESGYEQYF. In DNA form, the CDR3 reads TGTGCCAGCAGTGAATCTGGCTACGAGCAGTACTTC.

The CDR3 nucleotides are TGTGCCAGCAGCTTCGTGGGACACGTCACCACCCGCAATCAGCCCCAGCATTTT. It encodes CASSFVGHVTTRNQPQHF. V and J are TRBV5-5 and TRBJ1-5; TRBD1 is a possible D gene (6 bases). The germline V gene has CDR1 SGHKS and CDR2 YYEKEE (reference sequence). V lost 2 bases and J 2 bases, leaving 20 bases between the germline ends. The CDR3 runs to 18 residues.

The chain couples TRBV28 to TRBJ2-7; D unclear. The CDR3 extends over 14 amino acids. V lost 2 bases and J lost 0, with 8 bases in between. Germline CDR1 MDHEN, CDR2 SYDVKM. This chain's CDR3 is CASSLQRSSYEQYF. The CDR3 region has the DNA TGTGCCAGCAGTTTACAACGTAGCTCCTACGAGCAGTACTTC.